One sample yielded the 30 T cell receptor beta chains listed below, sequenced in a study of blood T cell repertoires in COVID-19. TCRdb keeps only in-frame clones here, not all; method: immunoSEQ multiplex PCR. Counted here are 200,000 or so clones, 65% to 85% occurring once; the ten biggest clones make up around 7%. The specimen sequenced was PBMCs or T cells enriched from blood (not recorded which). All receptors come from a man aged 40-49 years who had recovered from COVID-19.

This CDR3 is CASSQFTMTSGGPYNEQFF. The CDR3 DNA is TGCGCCAGCAGCCAATTTACCATGACTAGCGGGGGGCCCTACAATGAGCAGTTCTTC. The chain couples TRBV4-1 to TRBJ2-1; 13 nucleotides align to TRBD2. Germline V lookup: CDR1 MGHRA, CDR2 YSYEKL. CDR3 length: 19 residues. Losses at the gene ends were 2 bases for V and 2 bases for J; bases not matched to a gene: 9.

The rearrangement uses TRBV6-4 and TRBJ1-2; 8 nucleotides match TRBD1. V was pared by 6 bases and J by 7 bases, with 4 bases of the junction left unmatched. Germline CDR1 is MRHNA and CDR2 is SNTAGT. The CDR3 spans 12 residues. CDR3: CASRTGDAGYTF. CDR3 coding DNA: TGTGCCAGCAGGACAGGGGATGCTGGCTACACCTTC.

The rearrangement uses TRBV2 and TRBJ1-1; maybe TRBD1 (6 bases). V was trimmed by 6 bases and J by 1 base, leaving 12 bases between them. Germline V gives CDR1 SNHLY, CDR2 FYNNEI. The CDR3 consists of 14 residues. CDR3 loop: CASRLTGWNTEAFF. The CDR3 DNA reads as TGTGCCAGCAGATTGACAGGATGGAACACTGAAGCTTTCTTT.

Written as DNA, the CDR3 is TGTGCCAGCAGTTCTGTGGGGACAGGGGGCAATGAGCAGTTCTTC. Translation gives CASSSVGTGGNEQFF. This chain uses TRBV28 with TRBJ2-1; the match to TRBD1 covers 11 bases. Germline V gene sequence: CDR1 MDHEN, CDR2 SYDVKM. The CDR3 has 15 amino acids. Trimming at V came to 4 bases and at J to 6 bases, leaving 5 bases not matched to a gene. Using reference TRBV28 and TRBJ2-1 for the parts outside the CDR3, the full variable domain is DVKVTQSSRYLVKRTGEKVFLECVQDMDHENMFWYRQDPGLGLRLIYFSYDVKMKEKGDIPEGYSVSREKKERFSLILESASTNQTSMYLCASSSVGTGGNEQFFGPGTRLTVL.

DNA for the CDR3: TGTGCCAGCAGCCCGGACAGGCAGTCTTATGGCTACACCTTC. Its translation is CASSPDRQSYGYTF. The chain combines TRBV9 with TRBJ1-2, with 7 bases matching TRBD1. CDR3 length: 14 amino acids. The germline V gene has CDR1 SGDLS and CDR2 YYNGEE. The junction had 8 bases not matched to a gene; V was cut back by 4 bases and J by 5 bases.

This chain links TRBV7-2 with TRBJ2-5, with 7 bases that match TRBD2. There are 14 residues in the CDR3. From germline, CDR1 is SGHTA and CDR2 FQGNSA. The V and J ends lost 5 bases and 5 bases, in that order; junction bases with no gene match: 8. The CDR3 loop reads CASSTQRGRETQYF. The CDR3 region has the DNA TGTGCCAGCAGCACCCAGCGGGGCAGGGAGACCCAGTACTTC.

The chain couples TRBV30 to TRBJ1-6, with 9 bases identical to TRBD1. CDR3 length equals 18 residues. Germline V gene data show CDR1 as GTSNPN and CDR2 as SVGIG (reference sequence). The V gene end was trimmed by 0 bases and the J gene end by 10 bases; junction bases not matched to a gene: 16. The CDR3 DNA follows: TGTGCCTGGAGTGTACATCGGGTAACAGGGGGCTTTGAATCACCCCTCCACTTT. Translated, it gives CAWSVHRVTGGFESPLHF.

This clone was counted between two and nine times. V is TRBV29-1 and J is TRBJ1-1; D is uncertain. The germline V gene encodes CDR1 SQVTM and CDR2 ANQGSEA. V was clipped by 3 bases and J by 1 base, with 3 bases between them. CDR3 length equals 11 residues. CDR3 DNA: TGCAGCGTTGACTGGAACACTGAAGCTTTCTTT. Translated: CSVDWNTEAFF.

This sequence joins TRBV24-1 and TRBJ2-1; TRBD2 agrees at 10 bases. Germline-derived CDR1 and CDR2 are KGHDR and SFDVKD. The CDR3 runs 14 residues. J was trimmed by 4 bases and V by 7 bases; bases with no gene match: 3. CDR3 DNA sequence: TGTGCCACCAGAGCGGGGGGGCTTTACAATGAGCAGTTCTTC. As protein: CATRAGGLYNEQFF.

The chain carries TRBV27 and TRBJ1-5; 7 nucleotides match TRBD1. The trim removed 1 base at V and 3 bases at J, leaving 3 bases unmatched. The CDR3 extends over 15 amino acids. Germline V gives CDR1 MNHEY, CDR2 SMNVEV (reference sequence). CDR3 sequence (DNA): TGTGCCAGCAGTTTATTACAGGGGCTCAATCAGCCCCAGCATTTT. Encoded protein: CASSLLQGLNQPQHF.

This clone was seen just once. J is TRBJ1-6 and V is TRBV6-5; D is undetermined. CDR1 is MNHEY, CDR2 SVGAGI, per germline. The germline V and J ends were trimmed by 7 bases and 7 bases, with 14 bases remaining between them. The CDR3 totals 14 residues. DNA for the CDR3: TGTGCCAGCACAAGGAGGGATCGGAATTCACCCCTCCACTTT. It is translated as CASTRRDRNSPLHF.

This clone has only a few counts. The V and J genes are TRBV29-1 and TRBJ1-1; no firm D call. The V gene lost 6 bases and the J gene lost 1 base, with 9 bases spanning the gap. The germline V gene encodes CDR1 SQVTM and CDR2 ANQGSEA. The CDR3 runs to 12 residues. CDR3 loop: CSVTWANTEAFF. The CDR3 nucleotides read TGCAGCGTCACTTGGGCGAACACTGAAGCTTTCTTT.

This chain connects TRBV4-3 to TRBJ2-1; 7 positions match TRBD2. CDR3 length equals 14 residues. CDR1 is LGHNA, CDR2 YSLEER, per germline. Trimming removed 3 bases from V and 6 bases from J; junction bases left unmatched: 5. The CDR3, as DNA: TGCGCCAGCAGCCAGGGGGGGACTCTCAATGAGCAGTTCTTC. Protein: CASSQGGTLNEQFF.

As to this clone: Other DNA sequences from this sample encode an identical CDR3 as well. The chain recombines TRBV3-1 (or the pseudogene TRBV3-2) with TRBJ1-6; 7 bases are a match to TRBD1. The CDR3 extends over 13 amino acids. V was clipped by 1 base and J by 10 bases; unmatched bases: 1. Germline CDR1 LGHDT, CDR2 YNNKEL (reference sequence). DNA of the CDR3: TGTGCCAGCAGCCAAGGAGGGGGCTCACCCCTCCACTTT. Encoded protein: CASSQGGGSPLHF.

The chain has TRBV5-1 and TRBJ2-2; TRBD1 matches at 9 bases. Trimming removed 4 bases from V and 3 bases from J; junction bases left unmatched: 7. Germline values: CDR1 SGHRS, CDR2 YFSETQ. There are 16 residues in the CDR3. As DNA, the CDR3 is TGCGCCAGCAGCACCCGGACAGGGGACTACACCGGGGAGCTGTTTTTT. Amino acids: CASSTRTGDYTGELFF.

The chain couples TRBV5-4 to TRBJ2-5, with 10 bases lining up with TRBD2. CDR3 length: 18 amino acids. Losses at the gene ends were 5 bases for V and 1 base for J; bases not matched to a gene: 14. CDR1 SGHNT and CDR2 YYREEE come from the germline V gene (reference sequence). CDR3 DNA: TGTGCCAGCAGTCCCGGAGTTCTAGCGGGGGCTTTCCAAGAGACCCAGTACTTC. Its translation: CASSPGVLAGAFQETQYF. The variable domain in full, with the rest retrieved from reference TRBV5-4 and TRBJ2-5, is ETGVTQSPTHLIKTRGQQVTLRCSSQSGHNTVSWYQQALGQGPQFIFQYYREEENGRGNFPPRFSGLQFPNYSSELNVNALELDDSALYLCASSPGVLAGAFQETQYFGPGTRLLVL.

The CDR3 region has the DNA TGTGCCAGCAGTCCCGGGGAGGGGGGGAAGGGCTACACCTTC. Translation gives CASSPGEGGKGYTF. The V and J genes are TRBV6-5 and TRBJ1-2; TRBD1 might be the D (6 bases). There are 14 residues in the CDR3. Germline V CDR1 and CDR2: MNHEY, SVGAGI. Trimming took off 5 bases at V and 8 bases at J, with 18 bases between the two ends.

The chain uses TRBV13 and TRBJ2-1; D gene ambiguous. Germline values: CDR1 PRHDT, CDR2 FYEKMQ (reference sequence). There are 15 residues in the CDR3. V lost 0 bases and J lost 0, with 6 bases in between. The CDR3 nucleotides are TGTGCCAGCAGCTTAGGGTTGAGCTCCTACAATGAGCAGTTCTTC. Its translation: CASSLGLSSYNEQFF.

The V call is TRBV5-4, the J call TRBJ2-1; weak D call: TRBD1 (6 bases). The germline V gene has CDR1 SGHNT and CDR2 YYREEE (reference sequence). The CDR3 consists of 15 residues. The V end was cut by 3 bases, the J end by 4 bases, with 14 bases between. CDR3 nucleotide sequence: TGTGCCAGCAGCTCGGCAGGGACACTGTACAATGAGCAGTTCTTC. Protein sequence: CASSSAGTLYNEQFF.

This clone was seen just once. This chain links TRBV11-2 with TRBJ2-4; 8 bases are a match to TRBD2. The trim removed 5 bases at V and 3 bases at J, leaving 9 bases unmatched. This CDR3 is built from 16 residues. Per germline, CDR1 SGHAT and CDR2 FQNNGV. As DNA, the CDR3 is TGTGCCAGCAGCCCACGGGGGGGGTCGGACAAAAACATTCAGTACTTC. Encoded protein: CASSPRGGSDKNIQYF.

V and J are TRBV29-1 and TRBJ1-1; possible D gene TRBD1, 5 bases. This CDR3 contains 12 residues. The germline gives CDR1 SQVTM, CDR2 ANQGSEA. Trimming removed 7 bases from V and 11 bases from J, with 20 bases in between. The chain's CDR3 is CSASPRDLGAFF. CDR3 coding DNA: TGCAGCGCCTCTCCCAGGGACTTAGGGGCTTTCTTT.

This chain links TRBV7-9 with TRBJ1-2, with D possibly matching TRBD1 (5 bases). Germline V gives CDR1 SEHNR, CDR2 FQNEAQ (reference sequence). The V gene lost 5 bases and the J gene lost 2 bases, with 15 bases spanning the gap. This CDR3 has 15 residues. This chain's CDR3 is CASSRTGTRNYGYTF. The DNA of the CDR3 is TGTGCCAGCAGCCGGACCGGGACTCGGAACTATGGCTACACCTTC.

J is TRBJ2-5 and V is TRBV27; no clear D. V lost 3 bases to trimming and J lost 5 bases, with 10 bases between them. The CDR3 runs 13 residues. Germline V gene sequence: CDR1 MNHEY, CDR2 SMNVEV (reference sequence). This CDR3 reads CASSFLHEETQYF. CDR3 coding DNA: TGTGCCAGCAGTTTTTTGCACGAGGAGACCCAGTACTTC.

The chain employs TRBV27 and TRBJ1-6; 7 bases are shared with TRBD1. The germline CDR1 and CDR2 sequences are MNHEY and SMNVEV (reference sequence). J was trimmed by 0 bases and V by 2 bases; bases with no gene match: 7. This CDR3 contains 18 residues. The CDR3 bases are TGTGCCAGCAGTTTACCGAGGGGGCCGAGCTCCTATAATTCACCCCTCCACTTT. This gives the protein CASSLPRGPSSYNSPLHF.

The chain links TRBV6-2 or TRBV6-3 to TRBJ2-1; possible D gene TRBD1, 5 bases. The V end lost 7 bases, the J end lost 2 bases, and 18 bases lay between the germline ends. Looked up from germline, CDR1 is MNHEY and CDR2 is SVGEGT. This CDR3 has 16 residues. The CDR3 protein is CASTPISAGTYNEQFF. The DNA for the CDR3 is TGTGCCAGCACCCCTATTTCGGCAGGGACCTACAATGAGCAGTTCTTC.

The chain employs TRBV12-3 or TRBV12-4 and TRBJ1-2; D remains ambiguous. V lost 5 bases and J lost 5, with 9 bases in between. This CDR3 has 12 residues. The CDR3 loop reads CASSPEDYGYTF. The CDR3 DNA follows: TGTGCCAGCAGTCCCGAGGATTATGGCTACACCTTC.

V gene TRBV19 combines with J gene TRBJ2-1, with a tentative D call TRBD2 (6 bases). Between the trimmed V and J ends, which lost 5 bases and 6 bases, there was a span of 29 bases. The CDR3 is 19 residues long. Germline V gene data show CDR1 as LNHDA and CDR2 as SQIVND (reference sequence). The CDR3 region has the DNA TGTGCCAGTAGTTCGCCCGAAACCCCGGGGACTCGATTCTCCAATGAGCAGTTCTTC. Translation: CASSSPETPGTRFSNEQFF.

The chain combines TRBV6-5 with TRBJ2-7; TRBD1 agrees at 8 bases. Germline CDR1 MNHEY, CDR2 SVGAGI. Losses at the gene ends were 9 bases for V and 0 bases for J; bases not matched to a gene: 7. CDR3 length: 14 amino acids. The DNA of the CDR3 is TGTGCCAGTACCTACAGGGGGGACTCCTACGAGCAGTACTTC. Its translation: CASTYRGDSYEQYF.

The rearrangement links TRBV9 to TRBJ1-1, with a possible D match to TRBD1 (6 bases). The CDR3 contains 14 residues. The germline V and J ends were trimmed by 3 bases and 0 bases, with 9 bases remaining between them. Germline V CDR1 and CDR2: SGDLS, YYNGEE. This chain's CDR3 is CASSAGQMNTEAFF. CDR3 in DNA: TGTGCCAGCAGCGCCGGACAGATGAACACTGAAGCTTTCTTT.

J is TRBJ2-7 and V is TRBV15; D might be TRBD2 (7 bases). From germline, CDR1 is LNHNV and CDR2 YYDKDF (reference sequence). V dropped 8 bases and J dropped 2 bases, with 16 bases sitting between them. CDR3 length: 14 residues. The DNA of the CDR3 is TGTGCCACCGCTAGAACGGGGGGCGCCTACGAGCAGTACTTC. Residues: CATARTGGAYEQYF.